The 6 T cell receptor beta chains below come from one sample, sequenced in a study of T cell repertoires in cytomegalovirus infection. These receptors lack a known antigen. TCRdb used MiXCR to reprocess the reads, holding one entry per CDR3 protein. The repertoire holds around 77,000 distinct CDR3 sequences, approximately 22% seen once, with about 63% in the top ten. The sample here was CD8+ T cells from cultured PBMCs, taken from culture after CMV antigen stimulation. Receptor source: a human donor in good health (CMV status not recorded). Some clones in this sample may be carry-over from other donors' samples.

This clonotype has a handful of counts. The rearrangement uses TRBV6-6 and TRBJ2-7, with D unclear. Germline V gene sequence: CDR1 MNHNY, CDR2 SVGAGI (reference sequence). The CDR3 spans 13 residues. Trimming shortened V by 8 bases and J by 3 bases, and 14 bases separated the two germline ends. The CDR3 loop reads CASQDNPRYEQYF. The CDR3 region has the DNA TGTGCCAGCCAGGATAACCCCCGCTACGAGCAGTACTTC.

This clonotype was counted only a few times. The junction does not match germline at one end; this may be a read error. CDR3: CASSLGQGRHF. In DNA, the CDR3 is TGTGCCAGCAGCCTAGGACAGGGAAGGCACTTC. The chain uses TRBV12-3 or TRBV12-4 and TRBJ2-5; TRBD1 agrees at 8 bases. CDR3 length: 11 residues.

This clonotype has just a few counts. The chain links TRBV7-9 to TRBJ1-3, with D unresolved. The CDR3 loop spans 15 amino acids. Trimming took 5 bases from V and 7 from J, leaving 18 bases between them. Per the germline V gene, CDR1 is SEHNR and CDR2 is FQNEAQ (reference sequence). In DNA form, the CDR3 reads TGTGCCAGCAGCGCCCCCACCGACAAGATGAACACCATATATTTT. Translated, it gives CASSAPTDKMNTIYF.

Judged by abundance, this clonotype is medium-sized. The chain carries TRBV7-2 and TRBJ2-7; 8 bases are shared with TRBD1. With V trimmed by 5 bases and J by 6 bases, 12 bases remained unmatched. The CDR3 spans 15 residues. The germline gives CDR1 SGHTA, CDR2 FQGNSA. CDR3 bases: TGTGCCAGCAGCCCCCCGGCAGGGGGCCGGAGCGAGCAGTACTTC. Translated, it gives CASSPPAGGRSEQYF. Full variable domain (outside the CDR3, taken from reference TRBV7-2 and TRBJ2-7): GAGVSQSPSNKVTEKGKDVELRCDPISGHTALYWYRQSLGQGLEFLIYFQGNSAPDKSGLPSDRFSAERTGGSVSTLTIQRTQQEDSAVYLCASSPPAGGRSEQYFGPGTRLTVT.

Many counts were recorded for this clonotype. The chain has TRBV4-1 and TRBJ2-5; no firm D call. V was pared by 4 bases and J by 4 bases, with 19 bases between. The germline CDR1 and CDR2 sequences are MGHRA and YSYEKL. This CDR3 region has 16 residues. CDR3 amino acids: CASSPPGGVDGETQYF. The CDR3 coding sequence is TGCGCCAGCAGCCCCCCGGGTGGGGTCGACGGAGAGACCCAGTACTTC.

The CDR3 DNA is TGTGCCAGCAGTGACGGACAGGGGGCGCGAAGTGTTTCTGGAAACACCATATATTTT. Translated: CASSDGQGARSVSGNTIYF. V gene TRBV6-1 combines with J gene TRBJ1-3, with 11 bases matching TRBD1. The CDR3 has 19 residues. V dropped 3 bases and J dropped 1; count of bases not matched to a gene: 11. Germline lookup yields CDR1 MNHNS and CDR2 SASEGT.